This TCR beta chain was identified during a study of blood T cells in healthy people across ages. Study outcomes and limitations: Higher diversity and more naive CD4+ cells were features of long-lived donors, compared to aged donors. Observed TCR beta diversity per million T cells went down as age went up. This fall followed a roughly linear course with age.

All donors came from Russia, were Caucasian and healthy, and spanned ages roughly 6 to 95. This clonotype was found a few times. Its antigen remains unknown. A J-beta primer mix and a sample-barcoded 5' primer were used in a second PCR of roughly 7 to 12 cycles. Every single cDNA molecule received a tag from a template-switch adaptor with 12 random nucleotides. TCRdb independently ran MiXCR on the 5' RACE reads; one entry per CDR3 protein. The table has under 1 million distinct CDR3 sequences, 40% to 50% seen once. Germline values: CDR1 MNHEY, CDR2 SVGEGT. Trimming shortened V by 5 bases and J by 7 bases, and 15 bases separated the two germline ends. This CDR3 contains 15 residues.

This TCR was recovered from a man in his sixties in good health. The chain uses TRBV6-2 or TRBV6-3 and TRBJ1-6; D unresolved. Sequenced: blood. DNA for the CDR3: TGTGCCAGCAGTCGAGACACAAAGGAAAATTCACCCCTCCACTTT. Its translation: CASSRDTKENSPLHF.